This T cell receptor (beta chain) was recorded in a study of technical replicates of blood from a handful of donors. Measured with immunoSEQ multiplex PCR; TCRdb has only the in-frame clones, and not every one. The sample lists around 81,000 clones; around 95% were seen once. The sample taken for sequencing was T cells isolated from PBMCs. The TCR sequence derives from a human donor in good health.

The DNA of the CDR3 is TGCGCCAGCAGCTTGGTTGCACCTAGCTCCTACAATGAGCAGTTCTTC. This translates into CASSLVAPSSYNEQFF. The V and J genes are TRBV5-1 and TRBJ2-1; unclear D gene. The V and J ends lost 0 bases and 0 bases respectively, with 10 bases between them. The CDR3 extends over 16 amino acids. Germline CDR1 reads SGHRS; CDR2 reads YFSETQ. Full variable domain (outside the CDR3, taken from reference TRBV5-1 and TRBJ2-1): KAGVTQTPRYLIKTRGQQVTLSCSPISGHRSVSWYQQTPGQGLQFLFEYFSETQRNKGNFPGRFSGRQFSNSRSEMNVSTLELGDSALYLCASSLVAPSSYNEQFFGPGTRLTVL.